This T cell receptor beta chain comes out of a study of blood T cell repertoires in COVID-19. Across the study: Researchers got acute and convalescent COVID-19 samples from the United States, Italy and Spain.

The CDR3 runs 11 residues. Germline loops: CDR1 KGHSH, CDR2 LQKENI. V lost 4 bases and J lost 13; bases outside the gene matches: 4. Only in-frame clones appear in the TCRdb table, and some are missing; sequencing was by immunoSEQ multiplex PCR. Seen here are under 200,000 clones, roughly 83% observed once, and the top ten hold about 10%. The sequenced material came from peripheral blood. The sequence derives from a woman of 80 years or more with active or convalescent COVID-19. The chain uses TRBV18 and TRBJ1-2; 9 nucleotides match TRBD1. The DNA of the CDR3 is TGTGCCAGCTCACAGACAGGGGGAAGCACCTTC. Its translation: CASSQTGGSTF.